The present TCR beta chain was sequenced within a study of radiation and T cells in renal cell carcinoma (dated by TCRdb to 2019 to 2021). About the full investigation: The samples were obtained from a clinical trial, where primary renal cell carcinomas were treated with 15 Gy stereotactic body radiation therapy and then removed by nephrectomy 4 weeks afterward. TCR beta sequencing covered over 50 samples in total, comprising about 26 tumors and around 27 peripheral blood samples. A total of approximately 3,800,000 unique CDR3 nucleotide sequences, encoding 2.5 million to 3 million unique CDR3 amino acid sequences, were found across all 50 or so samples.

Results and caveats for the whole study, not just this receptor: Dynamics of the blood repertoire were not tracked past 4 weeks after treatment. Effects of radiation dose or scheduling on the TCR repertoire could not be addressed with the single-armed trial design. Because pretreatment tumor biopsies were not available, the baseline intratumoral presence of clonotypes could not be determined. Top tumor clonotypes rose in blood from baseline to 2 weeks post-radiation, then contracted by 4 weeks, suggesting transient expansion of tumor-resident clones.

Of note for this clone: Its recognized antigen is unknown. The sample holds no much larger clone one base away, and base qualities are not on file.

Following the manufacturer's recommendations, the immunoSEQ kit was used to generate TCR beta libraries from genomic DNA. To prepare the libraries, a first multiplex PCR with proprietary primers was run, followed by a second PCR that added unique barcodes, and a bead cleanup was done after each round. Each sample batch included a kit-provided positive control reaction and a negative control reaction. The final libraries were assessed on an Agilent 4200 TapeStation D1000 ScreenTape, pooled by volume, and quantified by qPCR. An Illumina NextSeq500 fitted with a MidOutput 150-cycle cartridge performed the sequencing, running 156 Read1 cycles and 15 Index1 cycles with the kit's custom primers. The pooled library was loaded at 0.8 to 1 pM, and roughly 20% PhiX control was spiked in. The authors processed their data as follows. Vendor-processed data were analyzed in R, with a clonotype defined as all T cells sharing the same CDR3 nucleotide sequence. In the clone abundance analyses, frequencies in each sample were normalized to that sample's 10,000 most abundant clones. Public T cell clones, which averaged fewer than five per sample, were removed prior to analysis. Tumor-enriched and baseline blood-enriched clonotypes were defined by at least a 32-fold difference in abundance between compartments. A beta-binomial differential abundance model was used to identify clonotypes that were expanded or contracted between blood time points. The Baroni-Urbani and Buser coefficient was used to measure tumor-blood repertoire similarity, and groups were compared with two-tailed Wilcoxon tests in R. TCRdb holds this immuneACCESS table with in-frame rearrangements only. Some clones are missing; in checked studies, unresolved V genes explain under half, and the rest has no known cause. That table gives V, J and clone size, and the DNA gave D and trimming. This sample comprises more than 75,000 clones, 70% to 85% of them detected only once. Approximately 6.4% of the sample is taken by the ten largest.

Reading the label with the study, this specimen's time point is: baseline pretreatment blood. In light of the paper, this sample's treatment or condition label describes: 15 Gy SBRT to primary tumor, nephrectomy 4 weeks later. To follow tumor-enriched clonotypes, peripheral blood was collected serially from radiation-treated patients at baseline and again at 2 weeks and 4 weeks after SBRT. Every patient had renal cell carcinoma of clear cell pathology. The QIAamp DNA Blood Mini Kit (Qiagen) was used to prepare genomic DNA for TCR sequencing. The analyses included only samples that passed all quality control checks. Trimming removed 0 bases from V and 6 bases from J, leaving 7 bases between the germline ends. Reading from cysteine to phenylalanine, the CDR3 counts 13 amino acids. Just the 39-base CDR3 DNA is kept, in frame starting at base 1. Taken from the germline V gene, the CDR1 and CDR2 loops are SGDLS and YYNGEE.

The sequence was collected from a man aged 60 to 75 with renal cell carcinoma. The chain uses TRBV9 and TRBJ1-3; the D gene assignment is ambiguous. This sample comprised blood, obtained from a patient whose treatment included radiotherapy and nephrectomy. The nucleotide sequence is TGTGCCAGCAGCGTAGAGGGAGCAAACACCATATATTTT. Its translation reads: CASSVEGANTIYF.